One and the same sample provided the 29 T cell receptor beta chains below, sequenced in a study of T cell repertoires in cytomegalovirus infection. TCRdb reprocessed the reads with MiXCR, giving one entry per CDR3 protein. This table holds under 850,000 distinct CDR3 sequences, roughly 36% found once. Sequenced: PBMCs. These receptors all stem from a human donor in good health (CMV status not recorded). Some clones in this sample may be carry-over from other donors' samples.

This clonotype showed up many times. This rearrangement joins TRBV6-1 to TRBJ1-5, with D uncertain. CDR1 is MNHNS, CDR2 SASEGT, per germline. The CDR3 sequence is 13 residues long. The ends were cut back, 5 bases at V and 0 bases at J, with 5 bases in the middle. CDR3 sequence reads: CASSSYSNQPQHF. CDR3 in DNA: TGTGCCAGCAGTTCATATAGCAATCAGCCCCAGCATTTT.

This clonotype was counted a few times. The chain links TRBV7-2 to TRBJ1-5; D uncertain. The CDR3 is made up of 14 amino acids. V lost 1 base, J lost 5 bases, and 9 bases lay in between. Germline CDR1 is SGHTA and CDR2 is FQGNSA. The chain's CDR3 is CASSLGAVYQPQHF. The CDR3 coding sequence is TGTGCCAGCAGCTTAGGGGCGGTGTATCAGCCCCAGCATTTT.

A single count supports this clonotype. This may be a read error: a much more frequent sequence differs by one nucleotide. The chain couples TRBV7-2 to TRBJ2-1; 7 bases align to TRBD1. This CDR3 has 15 residues. Germline CDR1 is SGHTA and CDR2 is FQGNSA. The CDR3 loop reads CASRLDRVSVNEQLF. The CDR3 DNA reads TGTGCCAGCAGACTAGACAGGGTATCCGTCAATGAGCAGTTATTC. Full variable domain (missing parts from reference TRBV7-2 and TRBJ2-1): GAGVSQSPSNKVTEKGKDVELRCDPISGHTALYWYRQSLGQGLEFLIYFQGNSAPDKSGLPSDRFSAERTGGSVSTLTIQRTQQEDSAVYLCASRLDRVSVNEQLFGPGTRLTVL.

This clonotype has a single count. The rearrangement links TRBV6-6 to TRBJ2-4; 7 nucleotides agree with TRBD1. This CDR3 has 15 amino acids. The V segment lost 7 bases and the J segment 12 bases; nucleotides outside the gene matches: 18. Germline values: CDR1 MNHNY, CDR2 SVGAGI (reference sequence). The CDR3 DNA sequence: TGTGCCAGCAAGCCTTCCCGGGGCAGAGGGGACAGTCAGTACTTC. This sequence encodes CASKPSRGRGDSQYF.

For this clonotype: Given the absence of the conserved phenylalanine or tryptophan at the CDR3 end, a read error is likely. The chain employs TRBV18 and TRBJ2-1, with D perhaps TRBD1 or TRBD2 (5 bases each). CDR3 length: 14 amino acids. The germline V and J ends were trimmed by 1 base and 9 bases, with 13 bases remaining between them. The V gene's germline CDR1 is KGHSH and CDR2 LQKENI. CDR3 in amino acids: CASSPLPGDAEQFV. The CDR3 coding sequence is TGTGCCAGCTCACCACTCCCCGGGGACGCTGAGCAGTTCGTC.

This rearrangement joins TRBV19 to TRBJ2-2, with D maybe TRBD1 (5 bases). Germline V gene sequence: CDR1 LNHDA, CDR2 SQIVND (reference sequence). V was pared by 8 bases and J by 0 bases, with 10 bases between. This CDR3 is 14 amino acids long. Here the CDR3 reads CASGAGTNTGELFF. Written as DNA, the CDR3 is TGTGCCAGTGGGGCCGGAACGAACACCGGGGAGCTGTTTTTT.

The V gene is TRBV15, the J gene TRBJ1-1, with D uncertain. Germline V gives CDR1 LNHNV, CDR2 YYDKDF (reference sequence). Trimming pared 1 base from V and 0 bases from J, leaving 6 bases between. This CDR3 has 14 residues. The DNA of the CDR3 is TGTGCCACCAGCAGAGCTCCTCTGAACACTGAAGCTTTCTTT. Protein: CATSRAPLNTEAFF.

The rearrangement links TRBV7-3 to TRBJ2-2, with 7 bases fitting TRBD1. Germline assignment: CDR1 SGHTA and CDR2 FQGTGA. The V and J ends lost 1 base and 9 bases, in that order; junction bases with no gene match: 11. This CDR3 is 16 amino acids long. The CDR3 protein is CASSLMGQRTPRELFF. In DNA form, the CDR3 reads TGTGCCAGCAGCTTAATGGGACAGAGGACTCCGCGGGAGCTGTTTTTT.

The chain employs TRBV7-8 and TRBJ2-1; D is unresolved. CDR3 size: 17 residues. The V end was cut by 1 base, the J end by 5 bases, with 18 bases between. Germline-derived CDR1 and CDR2 are SGHVS and FQNEAQ. CDR3 protein: CASSLGVSAVLHNEQFF. The DNA of the CDR3 is TGTGCCAGCAGCTTAGGGGTGTCGGCAGTTCTTCACAATGAGCAGTTCTTC.

The chain has TRBV7-3 and TRBJ1-1, with 8 nucleotides matching TRBD1. J lost 7 bases, V lost 4 bases, and 5 bases had no gene match. CDR3 length: 13 amino acids. Germline-derived CDR1 and CDR2 are SGHTA and FQGTGA. For the CDR3, the DNA is TGTGCCAGCAGCTGGGGGACAGGCGATGAAGCTTTCTTT. Translation gives CASSWGTGDEAFF.

This clonotype was counted between two and nine times. The rearrangement uses TRBV6-6 and TRBJ2-5; 7 bases align to TRBD1. CDR1 MNHNY and CDR2 SVGAGI come from the germline V gene (reference sequence). The CDR3 is 13 residues long. The V and J ends lost 2 bases and 3 bases, in that order; junction bases with no gene match: 0. In DNA, the CDR3 is TGTGCCAGCAGTTACGGGACAGAAGAGACCCAGTACTTC. It is translated as CASSYGTEETQYF.

The V and J genes are TRBV6-1 and TRBJ2-7; 11 positions agree with TRBD1. This CDR3 is built from 14 residues. CDR1 is MNHNS and CDR2 is SASEGT in the germline V gene. V lost 5 bases to trimming and J lost 5 bases; unmatched junction nucleotides: 5. In DNA form, the CDR3 reads TGTGCCAGCAGTCTGGACAGGGGGCGAGACGAGCAGTACTTC. It encodes CASSLDRGRDEQYF.

The chain joins TRBV9 to TRBJ2-5; 11 bases are a match to TRBD2. The V gene end was trimmed by 3 bases and the J gene end by 4 bases; junction bases not matched to a gene: 8. The CDR3 length is 16 residues. The germline CDR1 and CDR2 sequences are SGDLS and YYNGEE. CDR3 in amino acids: CASSGRTSGLRETQYF. The CDR3 DNA reads as TGTGCCAGCAGCGGCCGGACTAGCGGGCTGAGAGAGACCCAGTACTTC.

This clonotype appeared a few times. V usage is TRBV10-3 and J usage is TRBJ2-7; D might be TRBD2 (6 bases). The CDR3 covers 14 residues. Per the germline V gene, CDR1 is ENHRY and CDR2 is SYGVKD. V was clipped by 4 bases and J by 5 bases, with 15 bases between them. CDR3 loop: CAISGGRGTDEQYF. The CDR3 DNA reads as TGTGCCATCAGTGGGGGACGGGGGACGGACGAGCAGTACTTC.

In this sample, this clonotype turned up a few times. The chain employs TRBV12-3 or TRBV12-4 and TRBJ1-5, with TRBD1 identical over 10 bases. Trimming removed 5 bases from V and 0 bases from J; junction bases left unmatched: 13. This CDR3 is built from 19 residues. CDR3 region: CASSRTGGSDLVSNQPQHF. DNA of the CDR3: TGTGCCAGCAGTCGGACAGGGGGAAGTGATTTAGTTAGCAATCAGCCCCAGCATTTT.

The chain combines TRBV11-2 with TRBJ2-1; 9 nucleotides agree with TRBD2. After removal of 0 bases from V and 7 bases from J, the junction contained 4 bases not matched to a gene. The germline V gene encodes CDR1 SGHAT and CDR2 FQNNGV. The CDR3 has 15 amino acids. The CDR3 spells CASSLEAGGVNEQFF. The CDR3 region has the DNA TGTGCCAGCAGCTTAGAGGCGGGAGGGGTAAATGAGCAGTTCTTC.

Ten or more counts support this clonotype. The rearrangement joins TRBV7-2 to TRBJ2-5; the D is unclear. CDR1 is SGHTA, CDR2 FQGNSA, per germline. Deletions cut 2 bases from V and 4 bases from J, with 8 bases between. The CDR3 has 13 residues. The CDR3 here is CASSLRKLETQYF. The CDR3 DNA sequence: TGTGCCAGCAGCTTAAGAAAGTTAGAGACCCAGTACTTC. The full variable domain, completed using reference TRBV7-2 and TRBJ2-5, is GAGVSQSPSNKVTEKGKDVELRCDPISGHTALYWYRQSLGQGLEFLIYFQGNSAPDKSGLPSDRFSAERTGGSVSTLTIQRTQQEDSAVYLCASSLRKLETQYFGPGTRLLVL.

About this clonotype itself: One end of the junction varies from germline; a read error may be responsible. This sequence joins TRBV7-6 and TRBJ2-7; TRBD2 aligns across 13 bases. This CDR3 has 15 residues. CDR1 and CDR2 from the germline V gene are SGHVS and FNYEAQ. CDR3 in DNA: TGTGCCAGCAGCATGACTAGCGGGGGGTCCTACGGGCAGTACTTC. It yields the protein CASSMTSGGSYGQYF.

This clonotype appeared a few times. The CDR3 spells CASSLLGPGRLNEKLFF. The CDR3 DNA reads TGTGCCAGCAGTTTATTAGGTCCGGGCAGATTAAATGAAAAACTGTTTTTT. V is TRBV28 and J is TRBJ1-4; D is unresolved. CDR3 length: 17 amino acids. Per germline, CDR1 MDHEN and CDR2 SYDVKM. The ends were cut back, 1 base at V and 5 bases at J, with 17 bases in the middle.

This chain uses TRBV12-3 or TRBV12-4 with TRBJ2-1; the match to TRBD2 covers 9 bases. The junction had 7 bases not matched to a gene; V was cut back by 6 bases and J by 4 bases. CDR3 length: 15 residues. The CDR3 coding sequence is TGTGCCAGCAGACAACTAGCGGGCGTTTACAATGAGCAGTTCTTC. This encodes CASRQLAGVYNEQFF.

This chain links TRBV19 with TRBJ2-7, with 9 nucleotides matching TRBD1. Germline V gene data show CDR1 as LNHDA and CDR2 as SQIVND (reference sequence). V lost 5 bases, J lost 3 bases, and 14 bases stayed unmatched. The CDR3 covers 17 residues. The CDR3 loop is CASSLTHRGRGFYEQYF. CDR3 sequence (DNA): TGTGCCAGTAGTTTGACTCACAGGGGGCGAGGGTTCTACGAGCAGTACTTC.

This clonotype has just a few counts. V is TRBV6-2 or TRBV6-3 and J is TRBJ1-2, with TRBD1 as a possible D gene (5 bases). V was pared by 2 bases and J by 2 bases, with 12 bases between. Germline V gene data show CDR1 as MNHEY and CDR2 as SVGEGT. CDR3 length: 15 amino acids. The CDR3 here is CASSYAPGLNYGYTF. The CDR3 DNA follows: TGTGCCAGCAGTTACGCACCGGGACTCAACTATGGCTACACCTTC.

This clonotype has only a few counts. The V call is TRBV28, the J call TRBJ2-2; D ambiguous. V was cut by 6 bases and J by 4 bases, with 6 bases left in between. This CDR3 has 12 residues. In germline, CDR1 is MDHEN, CDR2 SYDVKM. CDR3: CASRKSTGELFF. In nucleotides, the CDR3 is TGTGCCAGCAGAAAAAGCACCGGGGAGCTGTTTTTT.

The sample holds many counts of this clonotype. The genes are TRBV20-1 and TRBJ2-7; TRBD2 aligns across 10 bases. V lost 1 base and J lost 2; bases outside the gene matches: 8. The germline V gene has CDR1 DFQATT and CDR2 SNEGSKA (reference sequence). The CDR3 sequence is 16 residues long. The CDR3 is CSARGSSGSETYEQYF. In DNA, the CDR3 is TGCAGTGCTAGAGGGTCTAGCGGGAGTGAAACCTACGAGCAGTACTTC.

This clonotype has only a few counts. The chain recombines TRBV5-6 with TRBJ2-7; 7 bases line up with TRBD1. The CDR3 runs 14 residues. Germline assignment: CDR1 SGHDT and CDR2 YYEEEE. Trimming at V came to 4 bases and at J to 3 bases, leaving 7 bases not matched to a gene. CDR3 DNA: TGTGCCAGCAGCCCCCCGGCAGGGGGCTACGAGCAGTACTTC. This encodes CASSPPAGGYEQYF.

The chain has TRBV12-3 or TRBV12-4 and TRBJ2-7; 8 bases fit TRBD1. The J segment lost 4 bases and the V segment lost 7 bases, leaving 9 bases of the junction unmatched. CDR3 length: 14 residues. This chain's CDR3 is CASKRQGAVYEQYF. Here the CDR3 DNA reads TGTGCCAGCAAGAGGCAGGGGGCGGTTTACGAGCAGTACTTC.

CDR3: CSARDLSGIRTDTQYF. CDR3 DNA sequence: TGCAGTGCTAGAGATCTAAGCGGGATACGCACAGATACGCAGTATTTT. The chain couples TRBV20-1 to TRBJ2-3, with 7 bases identical to TRBD2. This CDR3 is built from 16 residues. The germline gives CDR1 DFQATT, CDR2 SNEGSKA (reference sequence). Germline trimming cut 0 bases from V and 1 base from J; bases unmatched to any gene: 7.

The gene calls are TRBV25-1 and TRBJ1-6; D possibly corresponds to TRBD1 (5 bases). V lost 4 bases and J 9 bases, leaving 19 bases between the germline ends. The V gene's germline CDR1 is MGHDK and CDR2 SYGVNS. The CDR3 has 16 residues. The CDR3 reads CASSGRGRTQVSPLHF. In DNA form, the CDR3 reads TGTGCCAGCAGTGGAAGGGGACGGACGCAGGTTTCACCCCTCCACTTT. Complete variable domain (other parts from reference TRBV25-1 and TRBJ1-6): EADIYQTPRYLVIGTGKKITLECSQTMGHDKMYWYQQDPGMELHLIHYSYGVNSTEKGDLSSESTVSRIRTEHFPLTLESARPSHTSQYLCASSGRGRTQVSPLHFGNGTRLTVT.

V and J are TRBV12-3 or TRBV12-4 and TRBJ2-5; D ambiguous. Trimming shortened V by 7 bases and J by 1 base, and 10 bases separated the two germline ends. This CDR3 is built from 13 residues. The CDR3 DNA reads as TGTGCCAGCACCGCCGGGTCCCAAGAGACCCAGTACTTC. It specifies CASTAGSQETQYF.